This entry lists 28 T cell receptor beta chains sequenced from one sample in a study of blood T cell repertoires in COVID-19. TCRdb's copy holds only in-frame clones and misses some; the assay was immunoSEQ multiplex PCR. Of some 380,000 clones in the sample, 70% to 85% were seen once. The sequencing sample was made of peripheral blood. These receptors were obtained from a human donor with acute or convalescent COVID-19. The donor label of this sample is uncertain.

This clone was seen a few times. V usage is TRBV7-8 and J usage is TRBJ1-3; possibly TRBD1 for D (5 bases). The CDR3 sequence is 14 residues long. Germline values: CDR1 SGHVS, CDR2 FQNEAQ. The V end was cut by 5 bases, the J end by 1 base, with 9 bases between. The CDR3 reads CASSVRGSGNTIYF. The CDR3 DNA reads TGTGCCAGCAGCGTAAGGGGATCTGGAAACACCATATATTTT.

This clone was detected a few times. The rearrangement uses TRBV10-2 and TRBJ1-1, with 8 bases matching TRBD1. V dropped 7 bases and J dropped 2; count of bases not matched to a gene: 3. Germline lookup yields CDR1 WSHSY and CDR2 SAAADI. This CDR3 has 13 amino acids. CDR3: CASTTGANTEAFF. The CDR3 DNA follows: TGCGCCAGCACGACAGGGGCCAACACTGAAGCTTTCTTT.

V usage is TRBV29-1 and J usage is TRBJ2-2; 8 bases fit TRBD1. The trim removed 6 bases at V and 4 bases at J, leaving 13 bases unmatched. This CDR3 region has 16 residues. Germline V gives CDR1 SQVTM, CDR2 ANQGSEA. The CDR3 nucleotides are TGCAGCGTACTGAGGCTTGACAGGGGTACCACCGGGGAGCTGTTTTTT. Its protein is CSVLRLDRGTTGELFF.

V gene TRBV5-4 combines with J gene TRBJ1-1, with D tentatively TRBD1 (5 bases). Germline-derived CDR1 and CDR2 are SGHNT and YYREEE (reference sequence). V lost 2 bases to trimming and J lost 5 bases, with 13 bases between them. The CDR3 is 14 residues long. Here the CDR3 DNA reads TGTGCCAGCAGCTTCAGGGCTGACAGAACTGAAGCTTTCTTT. Translating gives CASSFRADRTEAFF.

This clone was seen a handful of times. The V gene is TRBV5-6, the J gene TRBJ2-7, with D tentatively TRBD1 (7 bases). CDR3 size: 13 residues. The V gene lost 4 bases and the J gene lost 2 bases, with 10 bases spanning the gap. The germline V gene encodes CDR1 SGHDT and CDR2 YYEEEE. The CDR3 region has the DNA TGTGCCAGCAGCCGCGGGACAGCCTACGAGCAGTACTTC. This sequence encodes CASSRGTAYEQYF.

The CDR3: CASSHLLSGNTIYF. In nucleotides, the CDR3 is TGTGCCAGCAGCCACTTACTCTCTGGAAACACCATATATTTT. V is TRBV3-1 (or the pseudogene TRBV3-2) and J is TRBJ1-3; D remains ambiguous. The V end lost 3 bases, the J end lost 0 bases, and 6 bases lay between the germline ends. The CDR3 consists of 14 residues. Germline CDR1 reads LGHDT; CDR2 reads YNNKEL (reference sequence).

This rearrangement joins TRBV2 to TRBJ1-1; D gene ambiguous. V lost 5 bases and J lost 4, with 17 bases in between. CDR1 and CDR2 from the germline V gene are SNHLY and FYNNEI. The CDR3 has 15 amino acids. CDR3 loop: CASSLRPYEGTEAFF. Here the CDR3 DNA reads TGTGCCAGCAGTCTTCGGCCCTACGAGGGCACTGAAGCTTTCTTT.

This clone was seen just once. The chain recombines TRBV19 with TRBJ1-6; 8 bases agree with TRBD1. Trimming took 7 bases from V and 7 from J; bases not matched to a gene: 12. The CDR3 extends over 16 amino acids. Germline CDR1 reads LNHDA; CDR2 reads SQIVND (reference sequence). As DNA, the CDR3 is TGTGCCAGTATTTTGACAGGGGCGGCGAGGAATTCACCCCTCCACTTT. It specifies CASILTGAARNSPLHF.

This clone occurred a few times. The V call is TRBV7-9, the J call TRBJ1-1, with unresolved D. CDR3 length: 16 residues. V lost 5 bases and J 4 bases, leaving 20 bases between the germline ends. Germline values: CDR1 SEHNR, CDR2 FQNEAQ (reference sequence). The CDR3 region is CASSPGNTAMSTEAFF. The CDR3 DNA sequence: TGTGCCAGCAGCCCGGGGAACACGGCCATGAGCACTGAAGCTTTCTTT.

This clone was found a few times. The chain combines TRBV30 with TRBJ1-2; TRBD1 might be the D (5 bases). Germline V CDR1 and CDR2: GTSNPN, SVGIG (reference sequence). The CDR3 has 15 amino acids. Trimming removed 5 bases at V and 5 bases at J, with 21 bases between. For the CDR3, the DNA is TGTGCCTGGGCCACGGTTATGGACATGGGGTATGGCTACACCTTC. Amino acids: CAWATVMDMGYGYTF. The whole variable domain, remainder taken from reference TRBV30 and TRBJ1-2, is SQTIHQWPATLVQPVGSPLSLECTVEGTSNPNLYWYRQAAGRGLQLLFYSVGIGQISSEVPQNLSASRPQDRQFILSSKKLLLSDSGFYLCAWATVMDMGYGYTFGSGTRLTVV.

Concerning this clone itself: The sample has other DNA sequences that encode this CDR3 too. CDR3 coding DNA: TGTGCCAGCCTAGTGGCAGGGAATCAGCCCCAGCATTTT. Translation gives CASLVAGNQPQHF. The genes are TRBV6-5 and TRBJ1-5, with a weak D call TRBD1 (5 bases). The CDR3 totals 13 residues. V dropped 8 bases and J dropped 4 bases, with 12 bases sitting between them. Germline CDR1 MNHEY, CDR2 SVGAGI.

The V gene is TRBV6-5, the J gene TRBJ1-2, with TRBD1 identical over 8 bases. CDR3 length: 12 amino acids. The germline V gene has CDR1 MNHEY and CDR2 SVGAGI. V gave up 6 bases and J gave up 7 bases; unmatched junction bases: 4. The CDR3 protein is CASSKDRAGYTF. The DNA for the CDR3 is TGTGCCAGCAGCAAGGACAGGGCTGGCTACACCTTC.

The V and J genes are TRBV5-6 and TRBJ1-2, with D possibly matching TRBD1 (6 bases). The CDR3 has 15 amino acids. Trimming cost V 4 bases and J 5 bases, with 18 bases left between them. CDR1 SGHDT and CDR2 YYEEEE come from the germline V gene. The CDR3 is CASSRTGGTEYGYTF. The CDR3 DNA sequence: TGTGCCAGCAGCCGTACGGGGGGCACGGAGTATGGCTACACCTTC.

The rearrangement links TRBV29-1 to TRBJ1-1; D unresolved. Germline CDR1 SQVTM, CDR2 ANQGSEA. V lost 1 base, J lost 2 bases, and 8 bases lay in between. The CDR3 length is 13 residues. CDR3 protein: CSVEATYNTEAFF. The CDR3 coding sequence is TGCAGCGTTGAAGCTACGTACAACACTGAAGCTTTCTTT.

The chain has TRBV30 and TRBJ2-7, with D unresolved. Trimming pared 4 bases from V and 0 bases from J, leaving 7 bases between. There are 12 residues in the CDR3. Germline V lookup: CDR1 GTSNPN, CDR2 SVGIG (reference sequence). The CDR3 spells CAWKYSSYEQYF. The CDR3 bases are TGTGCCTGGAAGTACAGCTCCTACGAGCAGTACTTC. The variable domain in full, completed from reference TRBV30 and TRBJ2-7, reads SQTIHQWPATLVQPVGSPLSLECTVEGTSNPNLYWYRQAAGRGLQLLFYSVGIGQISSEVPQNLSASRPQDRQFILSSKKLLLSDSGFYLCAWKYSSYEQYFGPGTRLTVT.

The J gene is TRBJ1-1, the V gene TRBV5-1, with D maybe TRBD1 (5 bases). Germline lookup yields CDR1 SGHRS and CDR2 YFSETQ. The CDR3 extends over 14 amino acids. Trimming cost V 5 bases and J 5 bases, with 16 bases left between them. Here the CDR3 reads CASRRTGLDTEAFF. In nucleotides, the CDR3 is TGCGCCAGCAGACGTACGGGACTGGATACTGAAGCTTTCTTT.

The J gene is TRBJ1-2, the V gene TRBV19; D perhaps matches TRBD1 (6 bases). The CDR3 contains 14 residues. V was clipped by 6 bases and J by 6 bases, with 17 bases between them. In germline, CDR1 is LNHDA, CDR2 SQIVND (reference sequence). CDR3: CASSPGQPPNGYTF. The CDR3 bases are TGTGCCAGTAGCCCCGGACAGCCCCCAAATGGCTACACCTTC.

The chain joins TRBV3-1 (or the pseudogene TRBV3-2) to TRBJ1-1; D remains unclear. Germline CDR1 LGHDT, CDR2 YNNKEL (reference sequence). This CDR3 has 14 residues. Trimming removed 5 bases from V and 4 bases from J, with 14 bases in between. The CDR3: CASSSLGVGTEAFF. Here the CDR3 DNA reads TGTGCCAGCAGCTCCCTCGGGGTGGGCACTGAAGCTTTCTTT.

The CDR3 region has the DNA TGTGCCAGCAGCCCCGGGACAGGGTCTGGCTACACCTTC. This encodes CASSPGTGSGYTF. V gene TRBV3-1 (or the pseudogene TRBV3-2) combines with J gene TRBJ1-2, with 9 bases identical to TRBD1. The germline gives CDR1 LGHDT, CDR2 YNNKEL (reference sequence). There are 13 residues in the CDR3. V gave up 4 bases and J gave up 7 bases; unmatched junction bases: 4.

The sample holds a few counts of this clone. The rearrangement links TRBV7-9 to TRBJ2-2; 8 bases fit TRBD2. Germline CDR1 reads SEHNR; CDR2 reads FQNEAQ (reference sequence). V shed 5 bases, J shed 0 bases, and the junction held 5 bases outside the gene matches. CDR3 size: 16 residues. CDR3 region: CASSGERGSNTGELFF. The CDR3, as DNA: TGTGCCAGCAGCGGGGAGCGGGGGTCGAACACCGGGGAGCTGTTTTTT. Combining the CDR3 with reference TRBV7-9 and TRBJ2-2 gives the whole variable domain DTGVSQNPRHKITKRGQNVTFRCDPISEHNRLYWYRQTLGQGPEFLTYFQNEAQLEKSRLLSDRFSAERPKGSFSTLEIQRTEQGDSAMYLCASSGERGSNTGELFFGEGSRLTVL.

This chain joins TRBV3-1 (or the pseudogene TRBV3-2) and TRBJ1-6, with D possibly matching TRBD1 (5 bases). The CDR3 length is 12 residues. The germline V gene encodes CDR1 LGHDT and CDR2 YNNKEL (reference sequence). V lost 7 bases to trimming and J lost 5 bases, with 6 bases between them. The CDR3 protein is CASTGNNSPLHF. The DNA for the CDR3 is TGTGCCAGCACAGGGAATAATTCACCCCTCCACTTT.

Worth noting for this clone: This sample includes further DNA sequences coding for the same CDR3. CDR3 amino acids: CASSRTGYEQYF. The CDR3 DNA reads TGTGCCAGCAGCCGAACCGGGTACGAGCAGTACTTC. The chain recombines TRBV5-6 with TRBJ2-7, with D unclear. CDR1 and CDR2 from the germline V gene are SGHDT and YYEEEE. Trimming took off 4 bases at V and 4 bases at J, with 9 bases between the two ends. CDR3 length: 12 residues.

V gene TRBV18 combines with J gene TRBJ1-3, with 10 bases that match TRBD1. Germline CDR1 reads KGHSH; CDR2 reads LQKENI. The CDR3 length is 15 residues. Unmatched junction bases numbered 6, after V lost 8 bases and J lost 2 bases. CDR3 nucleotides: TGTGCCAGCACCAACGGACAGGGGGCTGGAAACACCATATATTTT. It encodes CASTNGQGAGNTIYF.

The genes are TRBV9 and TRBJ1-2; 8 bases line up with TRBD1. The CDR3 sequence is 15 residues long. Germline lookup yields CDR1 SGDLS and CDR2 YYNGEE. J was trimmed by 2 bases and V by 4 bases; bases with no gene match: 7. The CDR3 coding sequence is TGTGCCAGCAGCCCCGGGGACAGGTCAAACTATGGCTACACCTTC. The encoded protein is CASSPGDRSNYGYTF.

The V call is TRBV15, the J call TRBJ1-5; D possibly corresponds to TRBD1 (5 bases). Between the trimmed V and J ends, which lost 5 bases and 2 bases, there was a span of 19 bases. The germline V gene has CDR1 LNHNV and CDR2 YYDKDF (reference sequence). The CDR3 is 17 amino acids. The CDR3 region has the DNA TGTGCCACCAGCGGACCCCAAGGGGCTCTTGGCAATCAGCCCCAGCATTTT. Translated: CATSGPQGALGNQPQHF.

The rearrangement uses TRBV29-1 and TRBJ2-7; TRBD2 might be the D (5 bases). The V and J ends lost 6 bases and 1 base respectively, with 13 bases between them. CDR3 length: 13 amino acids. The germline V gene encodes CDR1 SQVTM and CDR2 ANQGSEA. The CDR3 spells CSVAGERSYEQYF. The CDR3 DNA is TGCAGCGTGGCCGGGGAAAGATCCTACGAGCAGTACTTC.

This chain links TRBV6-5 with TRBJ1-2; possible D gene TRBD1, 5 bases. The V gene lost 7 bases and the J gene lost 2 bases, with 11 bases spanning the gap. There are 13 residues in the CDR3. CDR1 and CDR2 from the germline V gene are MNHEY and SVGAGI. The CDR3 here is CASKGGGNYGYTF. CDR3 nucleotides: TGTGCCAGCAAGGGCGGGGGAAACTATGGCTACACCTTC.

This clone turned up a few times. The rearrangement joins TRBV30 to TRBJ2-2; TRBD2 aligns across 7 bases. V was clipped by 5 bases and J by 0 bases; unmatched bases: 3. The CDR3 is made up of 14 amino acids. The germline gives CDR1 GTSNPN, CDR2 SVGIG (reference sequence). This CDR3 is CAWERGANTGELFF. CDR3 DNA sequence: TGTGCCTGGGAGCGGGGAGCGAACACCGGGGAGCTGTTTTTT.